This is a list of T cell receptor beta chains from one sample in a study of blood T cells in healthy people across ages. In TCRdb, the 5' RACE reads were re-called with MiXCR into one record per CDR3 protein. Among roughly 800,000 distinct CDR3 sequences listed, about 25% were seen once. Another study also made use of these data, one on T cells of mothers and their children.

Source material: blood. These TCRs come from a boy between 5 and 17 years old in good health. The conserved cysteine and the conserved F or W are not part of the CDR3 here. The order of the fields is V gene, D gene, CDR3 protein. D genes are given only for firm matches.

V gene: TRBV6-2/TRBV6-3
D gene: TRBD1
CDR3 protein: ASSGDRAGSPSTDTQY

V gene: TRBV20-1
D gene: TRBD1
CDR3 protein: SARVPRGNRDGYT

V gene: TRBV6-5
D gene: .
CDR3 protein: ASSSRTGRRNYGYT

V gene: TRBV2
D gene: TRBD2
CDR3 protein: ASSAKRDSYNEQF

V gene: TRBV4-3
D gene: .
CDR3 protein: ASSQDYHDTQY

V gene: TRBV29-1
D gene: .
CDR3 protein: SVEDSSSYEQY

V gene: TRBV10-3
D gene: .
CDR3 protein: AISDLGGTNSPLH

V gene: TRBV18
D gene: .
CDR3 protein: ASSPLDRVLVTGELF

V gene: TRBV5-5
D gene: TRBD2
CDR3 protein: ASSGAGVGNEQF

V gene: TRBV11-2
D gene: TRBD1
CDR3 protein: ASSDRGTGLYNEQF

V gene: TRBV20-1
D gene: .
CDR3 protein: SASSGTNEKLF

V gene: TRBV5-1
D gene: .
CDR3 protein: ASSPGPGWSEQY

V gene: TRBV27
D gene: TRBD1
CDR3 protein: ASSDRGIYEQY

V gene: TRBV20-1
D gene: .
CDR3 protein: SAPRTDTQY

V gene: TRBV20-1
D gene: .
CDR3 protein: SARLPSYGYT

V gene: TRBV7-2
D gene: .
CDR3 protein: ASSPPGPRNGYT

V gene: TRBV11-1
D gene: .
CDR3 protein: ASSLGGGQINTEAF

V gene: TRBV30
D gene: .
CDR3 protein: AWSADTFNTEAF

V gene: TRBV28
D gene: .
CDR3 protein: ASSAGTWVEKLF

V gene: TRBV20-1
D gene: TRBD2
CDR3 protein: SARDWAGATDIQY

V gene: TRBV7-9
D gene: TRBD2
CDR3 protein: ASSLLSGSYNEQF

V gene: TRBV4-3
D gene: .
CDR3 protein: ASSQDGRTTDTQY

V gene: TRBV9
D gene: .
CDR3 protein: ASSVVGGTGELF

V gene: TRBV20-1
D gene: TRBD2
CDR3 protein: SAASVLAGENEQF

V gene: TRBV20-1
D gene: .
CDR3 protein: SAEGRLNTEAF

V gene: TRBV7-9
D gene: .
CDR3 protein: ASSLGSGALIPYGYT

V gene: TRBV6-5
D gene: .
CDR3 protein: ASSYGGGGQPQH

V gene: TRBV13
D gene: TRBD2
CDR3 protein: ASSIRRLAGGPNAKNIQY

V gene: TRBV5-1
D gene: .
CDR3 protein: ASSEERTQY

V gene: TRBV18
D gene: TRBD1
CDR3 protein: ASSPTGQGGQGEKLF

V gene: TRBV29-1
D gene: TRBD1
CDR3 protein: SVRDSSYEQY

V gene: TRBV9
D gene: .
CDR3 protein: ASSVGTVTYEQS

V gene: TRBV25-1
D gene: .
CDR3 protein: ASTILSSRHSYNEQF

V gene: TRBV7-9
D gene: .
CDR3 protein: ASSLRGARQADTQY

V gene: TRBV4-3
D gene: .
CDR3 protein: ASSQQDSFYGYT

V gene: TRBV5-5
D gene: TRBD1
CDR3 protein: ASSFSGTGLSTIY

V gene: TRBV29-1
D gene: TRBD1
CDR3 protein: SVGQQGVREKLF

V gene: TRBV4-3
D gene: .
CDR3 protein: ASSQDQGEQF

V gene: TRBV7-9
D gene: .
CDR3 protein: ASSRQNLEQF

V gene: TRBV29-1
D gene: .
CDR3 protein: SVTQGSPEAF

V gene: TRBV7-2
D gene: .
CDR3 protein: ASSSQGNTGELF

V gene: TRBV27
D gene: TRBD2
CDR3 protein: ASSLGTSGGERAQY

V gene: TRBV7-6
D gene: .
CDR3 protein: ASSFVGNSPLH